The TCR beta chain described here comes from a study of CD8+CD57+ T cells in acquired aplastic anemia. Study as a whole: DNA recovered from sorted CD4+ and CD8+ cells had a mean of 3.2 ug. Study-wide results and caveats: Patients and healthy controls showed no significant CD8+ Simpson's diversity difference.

This clonotype was counted a single time. The antigen remains unidentified. Lacking the conserved final phenylalanine or tryptophan, this CDR3 likely reflects a read error. The DNA is omitted, as the CDR3 cannot be located on it reliably, and the CDR3 follows TCRdb's listing. The length of the CDR3 is 9 amino acids, counting both ends. In germline, CDR1 is DFQATT, CDR2 SNEGSKA (reference sequence). Profiling that covered TCR beta VDJ and CDR3 relied on genomic DNA as its template. TCRdb fed the reads into MiXCR, producing one record per CDR3 protein. Of about 210,000 distinct CDR3 sequences in the sample, around 63% were seen once.

The receptor comes from a human donor in good health. The chain employs TRBV20-1 and TRBJ2-5; the table assigns TRBD1, which was not confirmed against the DNA. Sequenced material: sorted CD4+, CD8+, or CD8+CD57+ T cells (not recorded which) from PBMCs. The CDR3 sequence is CSARDHRGL.